This T cell receptor (beta chain) comes out of a study of a mutant IDH1 vaccine in newly diagnosed glioma. Study as a whole: Former treatment meant radiotherapy, temozolomide, or both; the majority had gotten both.

Only in-frame clones appear in the TCRdb table, and some are missing; sequencing was by immunoSEQ multiplex PCR. This table has approximately 35,000 clones, more than 75% appearing once. Trimming stripped 0 bases from V and 4 bases from J, with 12 bases between. The V gene's germline CDR1 is GTSNPN and CDR2 SVGIG (reference sequence). There are 14 residues in the CDR3. Time point here: week 23, last vaccination. In every dose of vaccine, 300 ug of mutant IDH1 20-mer peptide was given alongside topical imiquimod. The table lists this clone with a few counts. The antigen is unknown. The genes are TRBV30 and TRBJ1-2; a weak D match, TRBD1 (6 bases). The sequence derives from a middle-aged man with glioma. The sequencing used PBMCs, collected from a glioma patient whose treatment included an IDH1 peptide vaccine. The CDR3 sequence: CAWSVTGRPYGYTF. For the CDR3, the DNA is TGTGCCTGGAGTGTAACAGGGCGTCCCTATGGCTACACCTTC.